This record looks at one T cell receptor beta chain sequence and its context. Its antigen is not identified. Indicated time point: week 35, safety follow-up. Vaccine doses each comprised 300 ug of mutant IDH1 20-mer peptide, with topical imiquimod. The CDR3 runs 14 residues. Trimming took 5 bases from V and 8 from J, leaving 13 bases between them. Germline V gene sequence: CDR1 MNHEY, CDR2 SMNVEV (reference sequence). Sequencing used immunoSEQ multiplex PCR; TCRdb keeps in-frame clones, though not all of them. The repertoire holds about 32,000 clones, with around four fifths as singletons. The source of the sample is a study of a mutant IDH1 vaccine in newly diagnosed glioma. Study background: Before enrollment, the patients had been treated with radiotherapy alone, temozolomide alone, or both together. Most of them had received both.

The clonotype was recovered from a man aged 35 to 55 with glioma. Some clones in this sample may be carry-over from other donors' samples. V is TRBV27 and J is TRBJ1-6; unclear D gene. Sequences were derived from PBMCs, sampled from a glioma patient whose treatment included an IDH1 peptide vaccine. The CDR3 region is CASSPGPFYSPLHF. CDR3 in DNA: TGTGCCAGCAGTCCCGGACCCTTCTATTCACCCCTCCACTTT.